This T cell receptor (beta chain) was recorded in a study of cytomegalovirus exposure and HLA in healthy donors. V trimming: 6 bases; J trimming: 9 bases; junction bases outside the gene matches: 5. The CDR3 spans 13 residues. The V gene's germline CDR1 is SGHDN and CDR2 FVKESK. With 60 Vbeta and 13 Jbeta primers, the PCR was carried out. Method: immunoSEQ multiplex PCR; TCRdb's copy keeps in-frame clones and lacks some. The repertoire includes about 140,000 clones, over 75% of them detected once, and 1.5% to 2% sits in the top ten. V and J are TRBV14 and TRBJ2-1, with TRBD2 identical over 10 bases. This receptor was identified in a man aged 35 to 55 in good health and CMV-seronegative. Specimen: PBMCs. In DNA, the CDR3 is TGTGCCAGCAGTCTAATAGCGGGAGGTGAGCAGTTCTTC. Amino acids: CASSLIAGGEQFF.